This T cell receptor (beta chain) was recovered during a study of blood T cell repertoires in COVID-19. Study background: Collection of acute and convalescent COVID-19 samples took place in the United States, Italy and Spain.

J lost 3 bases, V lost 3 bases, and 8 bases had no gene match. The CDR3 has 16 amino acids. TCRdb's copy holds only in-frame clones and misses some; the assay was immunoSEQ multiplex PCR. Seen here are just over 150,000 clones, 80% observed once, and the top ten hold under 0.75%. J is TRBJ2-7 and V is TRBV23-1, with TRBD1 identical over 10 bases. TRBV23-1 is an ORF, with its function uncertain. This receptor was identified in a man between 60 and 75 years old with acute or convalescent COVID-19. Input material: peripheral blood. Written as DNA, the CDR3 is TGCGCCAGCAGTCAGGGGACAGGGGAGACGGTCTACGAGCAGTACTTC. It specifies CASSQGTGETVYEQYF.